A single sample gave rise to the 5 T cell receptor beta chains below, sequenced in a study of beta chain features in type 1 diabetes (dated by TCRdb to between 2018 and 2020). Beyond this particular receptor, the publication reports: A moderate but significant shortening of TCRB CDR3 length was observed in type 1 diabetes patients in all four CD4+ subsets.

The library relied on the immunoSEQ multiplex PCR assay. The entire amount of isolated RNA was reverse transcribed using the High Capacity cDNA Reverse Transcription Kit, so the sequenced TCRB transcripts were expressed ones. The immuneACCESS repertoire file appears here via TCRdb, limited to in-frame rearrangements. These files lack a portion of the clones; in checked studies, under half of the deficit traces to unresolved V genes, and the cause of the others is not known. In all, the sample holds around 140,000 clones, and approximately 9% of those were seen once. 0.75% of the sample rests with the top ten. Their antigen targets remain unknown. What was sequenced was central memory CD4+ T cells from blood. These receptors came from a man in his thirties or forties with type 1 diabetes.

The sample holds a few counts of this clone. V usage is TRBV9 and J usage is TRBJ1-2, with D possibly being TRBD1 (5 bases). V lost 3 bases and J 4 bases, leaving 22 bases between the germline ends. Germline V gene sequence: CDR1 SGDLS, CDR2 YYNGEE. The length of the CDR3 is 17 residues. In DNA, the CDR3 is TGTGCCAGCAGCGCCCAAGGGGCGGGACCCCGGGGCTATGGCTACACCTTC. It codes for CASSAQGAGPRGYGYTF.

This chain links TRBV5-1 with TRBJ2-2; 11 nucleotides agree with TRBD2. The V gene end was trimmed by 1 base and the J gene end by 4 bases; junction bases not matched to a gene: 3. Germline V lookup: CDR1 SGHRS, CDR2 YFSETQ. The length of the CDR3 is 16 residues. The chain's CDR3 is CASSLLAGGSTGELFF. The CDR3 nucleotides read TGCGCCAGCAGCTTGCTAGCGGGGGGCTCCACCGGGGAGCTGTTTTTT.

This clone has more than one count but fewer than ten. The rearrangement links TRBV6-1 to TRBJ2-7; no reliable D call. CDR1 is MNHNS and CDR2 is SASEGT in the germline V gene. This CDR3 is 13 amino acids long. V gave up 2 bases and J gave up 4 bases, with 9 bases separating them. CDR3 residues: CASSEPPLYEQYF. As DNA, the CDR3 is TGTGCCAGCAGTGAACCCCCTCTTTACGAGCAGTACTTC.

The chain links TRBV5-4 to TRBJ2-3; TRBD2 matches at 15 bases. The V segment lost 4 bases and the J segment 4 bases; nucleotides outside the gene matches: 10. The CDR3 has 18 amino acids. Germline CDR1 reads SGHNT; CDR2 reads YYREEE (reference sequence). The CDR3 DNA sequence: TGTGCCAGCAGCCCCGGCGGGACTAGCGGGGGGTGGGCAGATACGCAGTATTTT. This encodes CASSPGGTSGGWADTQYF.

This clone came up a few times. The V gene is TRBV5-1, the J gene TRBJ2-1, with D perhaps TRBD1 (5 bases). The length of the CDR3 is 14 residues. V lost 4 bases and J lost 6, with 14 bases in between. Germline V gene data show CDR1 as SGHRS and CDR2 as YFSETQ. The DNA of the CDR3 is TGCGCCAGCAGCCCCAGCCCAGGGCCCAATGAGCAGTTCTTC. Its protein is CASSPSPGPNEQFF.